The 10 T cell receptor beta chains given below trace back to one sample, sequenced in a study of shared clonotypes between healthy human individuals. TCRdb's copy holds only in-frame clones and misses some; the assay was immunoSEQ multiplex PCR. The sample lists 900,000 to 1,200,000 clones; around 78% were seen once. Sequenced input: memory CD4+ T cells from PBMCs. Subset specified: CD45RA-negative fraction. All receptors derive from a man aged 18 to 30 in good health. Some clones in this sample may be carry-over from other donors' samples.

This clone was recorded a few times. This chain links TRBV5-1 with TRBJ2-7; D may be TRBD1 (6 bases). This CDR3 region has 15 residues. V was cut by 0 bases and J by 7 bases, with 17 bases left in between. In germline, CDR1 is SGHRS, CDR2 YFSETQ. This CDR3 is CASSLDPETGSEQYF. CDR3 in DNA: TGCGCCAGCAGCTTGGATCCTGAGACAGGTTCAGAGCAGTACTTC. Drawing the rest from reference TRBV5-1 and TRBJ2-7, the complete variable domain is KAGVTQTPRYLIKTRGQQVTLSCSPISGHRSVSWYQQTPGQGLQFLFEYFSETQRNKGNFPGRFSGRQFSNSRSEMNVSTLELGDSALYLCASSLDPETGSEQYFGPGTRLTVT.

As concerns this clone: Since a much larger clone is just one base distant, this may be a read error. Other nucleotide sequences from this sample produce the same CDR3. The chain joins TRBV28 to TRBJ2-7, with TRBD2 matching 10 bases. CDR1 and CDR2 (germline): MDHEN, SYDVKM. Unmatched junction bases numbered 3, after V lost 6 bases and J lost 4 bases. CDR3 length: 13 amino acids. CDR3 nucleotides: TGTGCCAGCAGCTCGACTAGCGGGTACGAGCAGTACTTC. It translates to CASSSTSGYEQYF.

V usage is TRBV5-5 and J usage is TRBJ2-5; D is ambiguous. The CDR3 runs 15 residues. Trimming pared 1 base from V and 5 bases from J, leaving 15 bases between. Germline CDR1 reads SGHKS; CDR2 reads YYEKEE (reference sequence). CDR3 sequence (DNA): TGTGCCAGCAGCTTGAGATTCGGGCAGATGGAGACCCAGTACTTC. Translation gives CASSLRFGQMETQYF.

This chain links TRBV6-6 with TRBJ2-2, with 9 bases that match TRBD1. The CDR3 is made up of 16 amino acids. The junction had 7 bases not matched to a gene; V was cut back by 2 bases and J by 6 bases. Germline assignment: CDR1 MNHNY and CDR2 SVGAGI (reference sequence). The CDR3 sequence is CASSYPRTGEAGELFF. Written as DNA, the CDR3 is TGTGCCAGCAGTTACCCAAGGACAGGGGAGGCCGGGGAGCTGTTTTTT.

A remark on this clone: A much larger clone sits a single nucleotide away, making a read error possible. The J gene is TRBJ1-1, the V gene TRBV18; D remains ambiguous. CDR3 size: 15 residues. Germline V gene lookup returns CDR1 KGHSH and CDR2 LQKENI. CDR3 residues: CASSPGNSGNTEASF. Written as DNA, the CDR3 is TGTGCCAGCTCACCCGGGAACTCCGGGAACACTGAAGCTTCCTTT.

The chain combines TRBV30 with TRBJ2-7; the match to TRBD2 covers 8 bases. The ends lost 0 bases at V and 2 bases at J; junction bases unmatched: 9. CDR3 size: 16 residues. From germline, CDR1 is GTSNPN and CDR2 SVGIG (reference sequence). DNA for the CDR3: TGTGCCTGGAGTGTAGGTAGCGGGACTAATACCTACGAGCAGTACTTC. Its translation is CAWSVGSGTNTYEQYF.

This chain uses TRBV14 with TRBJ1-1; weak D call: TRBD1 (5 bases). Germline-derived CDR1 and CDR2 are SGHDN and FVKESK. V was trimmed by 2 bases and J by 0 bases, leaving 22 bases between them. This CDR3 is built from 19 residues. In DNA form, the CDR3 reads TGTGCCAGCAGCCAACCCCCAAAGGAGAGGGGTCTATTGAACACTGAAGCTTTCTTT. Translation: CASSQPPKERGLLNTEAFF.

The chain links TRBV5-1 to TRBJ2-7; a weak D match, TRBD2 (6 bases). With 0 bases removed from V and 6 bases from J, the gap between germline ends came to 13 bases. This CDR3 has 14 residues. Germline V gives CDR1 SGHRS, CDR2 YFSETQ. CDR3 amino acids: CASSLENMEGEQYF. The CDR3 DNA reads TGCGCCAGCAGCTTGGAGAATATGGAGGGCGAGCAGTACTTC.

Worth noting for this clone: In the same sample, other DNA sequences code for this CDR3. The chain links TRBV30 to TRBJ2-5; tentative D call: TRBD2 (6 bases). V was shortened by 0 bases and J by 5 bases, with 10 bases between the two germline ends. The CDR3 is made up of 13 amino acids. Germline CDR1 reads GTSNPN; CDR2 reads SVGIG (reference sequence). The CDR3 nucleotides are TGTGCCTGGAGTGTAGGAGGGACGGAGACCCAGTACTTC. Amino acid sequence: CAWSVGGTETQYF.

This rearrangement joins TRBV7-9 to TRBJ1-4; weak D call: TRBD1 (6 bases). The germline gives CDR1 SEHNR, CDR2 FQNEAQ (reference sequence). V was pared by 6 bases and J by 8 bases, with 10 bases between. The CDR3 consists of 12 residues. The chain's CDR3 is CASSTGPEKLFF. CDR3 sequence (DNA): TGTGCCAGCAGTACAGGGCCCGAAAAACTGTTTTTT.